This TCR beta chain was sequenced during a study of technical replicates of blood from a handful of donors. The repertoire was sequenced with immunoSEQ multiplex PCR; TCRdb's copy has only in-frame clones and lacks some. The sample has tens of thousands of clones; 88% are singletons. Germline assignment: CDR1 SGHTA and CDR2 FQGNSA. V lost 2 bases and J lost 1; bases outside the gene matches: 12. This CDR3 region has 18 residues. The sequence was collected from a human donor in good health. Some clones in this sample may be carry-over from other donors' samples. The V gene is TRBV7-2, the J gene TRBJ2-5, with 8 bases that match TRBD2. The sequenced sample consisted of PBMCs. CDR3 sequence reads: CASSLTPVGRGAQETQYF. CDR3 in DNA: TGTGCCAGCAGCTTAACCCCCGTTGGGCGGGGGGCCCAAGAGACCCAGTACTTC.